This entry describes one TCR beta chain. The sample belongs to a study of CD8 T cells in Susac syndrome. Study summary: Patients with Susac syndrome were therapy-naive, on corticosteroids, or on intravenous immunoglobulin alone at the time that blood was drawn.

Germline V gene sequence: CDR1 SGHTA, CDR2 FQGNSA. This CDR3 has 13 amino acids. V dropped 1 base and J dropped 6 bases, with 6 bases sitting between them. RNA amounts of 0.5 to 1 ug underwent reverse transcription with random hexamers. Amplification of TCR beta CDR3 was carried out by immunoSEQ multiplex PCR, which covered 54 Vbeta and 13 Jbeta segments. From the immunoSEQ multiplex PCR reads, TCRdb called clonotypes with MiXCR, one entry per CDR3 protein. The sample records about 80,000 distinct CDR3 sequences, more than 85% being singletons. The sequencing input was CD4+ T cells from PBMCs. The TCR sequence derives from a human donor with Susac syndrome. The J gene is TRBJ2-2, the V gene TRBV7-2; no reliable D call. The CDR3 reads CASSLDAPGELFF. The CDR3 nucleotides are TGTGCCAGCAGCTTAGACGCGCCCGGGGAGCTGTTTTTT.